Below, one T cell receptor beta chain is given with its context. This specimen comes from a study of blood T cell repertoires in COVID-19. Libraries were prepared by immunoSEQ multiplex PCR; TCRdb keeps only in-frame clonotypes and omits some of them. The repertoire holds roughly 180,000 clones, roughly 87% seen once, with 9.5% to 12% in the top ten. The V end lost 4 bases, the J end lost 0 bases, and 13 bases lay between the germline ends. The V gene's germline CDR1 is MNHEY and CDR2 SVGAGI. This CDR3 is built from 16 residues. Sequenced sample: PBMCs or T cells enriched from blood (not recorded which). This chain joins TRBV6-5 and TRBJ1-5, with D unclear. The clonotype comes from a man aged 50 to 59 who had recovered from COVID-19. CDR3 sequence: CASSSGLYYSNQPQHF. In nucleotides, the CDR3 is TGTGCCAGCAGTTCGGGTCTCTATTATAGCAATCAGCCCCAGCATTTT.